The sequence of this T cell receptor beta chain was determined in a study of blood T cell repertoires in COVID-19. About the study: T cells, B-cell-depleted T cells, or PBMCs supplied cDNA or gDNA.

Per the study methods: From reference gene primer amplification, estimates of nucleated cell counts were derived. Profiling relied on immunoSEQ multiplex PCR, and the TCRdb table lists in-frame clones only, not all of them. Clonal size and the V and J genes are those of that table, whereas D and trimming came from the DNA. This sample has roughly 59,000 clones, with less than 85% found just once. The sample taken for sequencing was peripheral blood. This clonotype was obtained from a human donor in a cohort sampled during active COVID-19.

The CDR3 nucleotides read TGTGCCACCACCCGTGATAAGAGCTTGGAAGGGACAGATTCCTACGAGCAGTACTTC. This codes for CATTRDKSLEGTDSYEQYF. This chain connects TRBV24-1 to TRBJ2-7, with 7 positions matching TRBD1. Trimming took 8 bases from V and 1 from J; bases not matched to a gene: 22. Germline V CDR1 and CDR2: KGHDR, SFDVKD. The CDR3 totals 19 residues.